This T cell receptor (beta chain) was identified during a study of T cell responses to AZD1222 COVID-19 vaccine. General study points: Donors were largely white British and mainly female; clonal diversity was possibly underestimated.

Profiled with immunoSEQ multiplex PCR; TCRdb holds only in-frame clones, not every one. The sample yields more than 85,000 clones, 91% seen once. This clone has just one count. Its antigen remains unidentified. The CDR3 covers 18 residues. Trimming cost V 5 bases and J 0 bases, with 23 bases left between them. The germline CDR1 and CDR2 sequences are MDHEN and SYDVKM. The TCR was taken from an adult in good health. This chain links TRBV28 with TRBJ2-7, with D unclear. The sample was peripheral blood, taken on day 0 of AZD1222 vaccination. The chain's CDR3 is CASSIPLLRLSVSYEQYF. CDR3 nucleotides: TGTGCCAGCAGTATCCCCCTACTACGGTTGAGCGTCTCCTACGAGCAGTACTTC.